These 28 T cell receptor beta chains came from one sample sequenced in a study of cytomegalovirus exposure and HLA in healthy donors. With 60 Vbeta and 13 Jbeta primers, the PCR was carried out. Some clones are missing from TCRdb's copy, which holds only in-frame ones; the method was immunoSEQ multiplex PCR. The sample consists of 90,000 to 95,000 clones, around three quarters of them appearing once. The sequencing input was PBMCs. All receptors come from a man aged 25-45 years in good health and CMV-seronegative.

This chain links TRBV13 with TRBJ1-5; D remains unclear. Between the trimmed V and J ends, which lost 4 bases and 9 bases, there was a span of 10 bases. The CDR3 is 12 amino acids. Per germline, CDR1 PRHDT and CDR2 FYEKMQ (reference sequence). The CDR3 region has the DNA TGTGCCAGCAGCTCACGTTCCGGGCCCCAGCATTTT. This translates into CASSSRSGPQHF. Supplemented by reference TRBV13 and TRBJ1-5, the full variable domain reads AAGVIQSPRHLIKEKRETATLKCYPIPRHDTVYWYQQGPGQDPQFLISFYEKMQSDKGSIPDRFSAQQFSDYHSELNMSSLELGDSALYFCASSSRSGPQHFGDGTRLSIL.

The J gene is TRBJ1-2, the V gene TRBV18; no firm D call. The CDR3 contains 12 residues. Germline V gene lookup returns CDR1 KGHSH and CDR2 LQKENI. V was pared by 2 bases and J by 5 bases, with 6 bases between. The CDR3 spells CASSPRAYGYTF. The CDR3 nucleotides read TGTGCCAGCTCACCAAGAGCATATGGCTACACCTTC. Variable domain in full (rest from reference TRBV18 and TRBJ1-2): NAGVMQNPRHLVRRRGQEARLRCSPMKGHSHVYWYRQLPEEGLKFMVYLQKENIIDESGMPKERFSAEFPKEGPSILRIQQVVRGDSAAYFCASSPRAYGYTFGSGTRLTVV.

This clone was detected only once. The chain joins TRBV28 to TRBJ1-2, with TRBD1 matching 7 bases. The CDR3 consists of 13 residues. Germline CDR1 and CDR2: MDHEN and SYDVKM. V gave up 5 bases and J gave up 4 bases; unmatched junction bases: 4. CDR3 in amino acids: CASSPRDSYGYTF. For the CDR3, the DNA is TGTGCCAGCAGTCCCCGGGACAGCTATGGCTACACCTTC.

The J gene is TRBJ2-7, the V gene TRBV11-2; 8 nucleotides match TRBD1. J was trimmed by 2 bases and V by 5 bases; bases with no gene match: 5. CDR3 length equals 14 residues. Germline V gives CDR1 SGHAT, CDR2 FQNNGV. The CDR3 reads CASSPVQGAYEQYV. In nucleotides, the CDR3 is TGTGCCAGCAGCCCAGTACAGGGGGCCTACGAGCAGTACGTC.

The chain combines TRBV7-9 with TRBJ2-1; D call uncertain. Germline CDR1 and CDR2: SEHNR and FQNEAQ (reference sequence). The CDR3 has 11 residues. V lost 5 bases, J lost 10 bases, and 9 bases lay in between. This chain's CDR3 is CASSLEWEQFF. Written as DNA, the CDR3 is TGTGCCAGCAGCCTCGAGTGGGAGCAGTTCTTC.

The chain joins TRBV15 to TRBJ1-1; 9 bases match TRBD1. Unmatched junction bases numbered 9, after V lost 3 bases and J lost 7 bases. The CDR3 loop spans 15 amino acids. CDR1 is LNHNV, CDR2 YYDKDF, per germline (reference sequence). This chain's CDR3 is CATSRTDRGLFEAFF. The CDR3 DNA follows: TGTGCCACCAGCAGGACGGACAGGGGCCTATTTGAAGCTTTCTTT.

V and J are TRBV9 and TRBJ1-2; 7 bases map to TRBD1. CDR1 is SGDLS and CDR2 is YYNGEE in the germline V gene. The V and J ends lost 3 bases and 5 bases, in that order; junction bases with no gene match: 10. The CDR3 runs 15 residues. The CDR3 protein is CASSAPGQDNYGYTF. CDR3 coding DNA: TGTGCCAGCAGCGCCCCCGGACAGGACAATTATGGCTACACCTTC.

This clone was recorded a few times. The chain couples TRBV6-5 to TRBJ2-7; 7 bases align to TRBD1. The CDR3 is made up of 14 amino acids. With V trimmed by 5 bases and J by 4 bases, 8 bases remained unmatched. CDR1 MNHEY and CDR2 SVGAGI come from the germline V gene. CDR3 sequence reads: CASSADRVRYEQYF. The CDR3 DNA is TGTGCCAGCAGTGCCGACAGGGTCCGTTACGAGCAGTACTTC.

The chain uses TRBV9 and TRBJ2-5, with 11 bases matching TRBD1. Per germline, CDR1 SGDLS and CDR2 YYNGEE. The V and J ends lost 1 base and 3 bases, in that order; junction bases with no gene match: 2. This CDR3 spans 15 amino acids. The CDR3 region is CASSVKGQGEETQYF. DNA for the CDR3: TGTGCCAGCAGCGTAAAGGGACAGGGGGAAGAGACCCAGTACTTC.

V usage is TRBV2 and J usage is TRBJ1-3; D perhaps matches TRBD1 (6 bases). CDR1 SNHLY and CDR2 FYNNEI come from the germline V gene. V lost 3 bases, J lost 0 bases, and 9 bases lay in between. This CDR3 is 15 amino acids long. CDR3 in DNA: TGTGCCAGCAGTGAGGGGGCCTTCTCTGGAAACACCATATATTTT. Encoded protein: CASSEGAFSGNTIYF.

This clone came up once. V gene TRBV4-1 combines with J gene TRBJ2-5; TRBD2 agrees at 7 bases. The CDR3 spans 15 residues. Trimming removed 3 bases from V and 0 bases from J; junction bases left unmatched: 4. Per the germline V gene, CDR1 is MGHRA and CDR2 is YSYEKL. The CDR3 here is CASSQSGVNQETQYF. The CDR3 DNA follows: TGCGCCAGCAGCCAGAGCGGGGTTAACCAAGAGACCCAGTACTTC.

This chain connects TRBV6-5 to TRBJ1-2; D may be TRBD1 (6 bases). Trimming removed 6 bases at V and 7 bases at J, with 18 bases between. This CDR3 region has 14 residues. Germline CDR1 reads MNHEY; CDR2 reads SVGAGI. CDR3 sequence: CASREQGLKGGYTF. CDR3 sequence (DNA): TGTGCCAGCAGGGAACAGGGTCTTAAGGGTGGCTACACCTTC.

The chain has TRBV20-1 and TRBJ2-5, with no clear D. V was shortened by 3 bases and J by 2 bases, with 4 bases between the two germline ends. CDR3 size: 11 residues. The germline V gene has CDR1 DFQATT and CDR2 SNEGSKA (reference sequence). CDR3 sequence reads: CSASTQETQYF. CDR3 DNA: TGCAGTGCTAGTACACAAGAGACCCAGTACTTC.

This rearrangement joins TRBV7-3 to TRBJ1-2; tentatively, D is TRBD1 (6 bases). V was pared by 4 bases and J by 7 bases, with 16 bases between. CDR1 SGHTA and CDR2 FQGTGA come from the germline V gene. The CDR3 loop spans 14 amino acids. The CDR3 protein is CASSSGAGAGGYTF. The CDR3 nucleotides are TGTGCCAGCAGCTCGGGAGCGGGGGCGGGTGGCTACACCTTC.

The chain carries TRBV5-4 and TRBJ2-3; D is possibly TRBD2 (7 bases). CDR3 length: 16 amino acids. V was trimmed by 3 bases and J by 0 bases, leaving 14 bases between them. Germline V gene sequence: CDR1 SGHNT, CDR2 YYREEE (reference sequence). In DNA, the CDR3 is TGTGCCAGCAGCTCGAGGGGGGGGGCCAGCACAGATACGCAGTATTTT. Protein product: CASSSRGGASTDTQYF.

V is TRBV7-9 and J is TRBJ1-4, with D possibly matching TRBD1 (5 bases). This CDR3 has 14 residues. V lost 3 bases and J lost 5, with 10 bases in between. Germline V gives CDR1 SEHNR, CDR2 FQNEAQ (reference sequence). CDR3 sequence: CASSFDRPNEKLFF. The CDR3 bases are TGTGCCAGCAGCTTTGACAGACCAAATGAAAAACTGTTTTTT.

The CDR3 region is CAISDLGLLGVANYGYTF. CDR3 nucleotides: TGTGCCATCAGTGACTTGGGGCTTTTAGGGGTAGCTAACTATGGCTACACCTTC. V gene TRBV10-3 combines with J gene TRBJ1-2; maybe TRBD1 (5 bases). The CDR3 spans 18 residues. Germline CDR1 ENHRY, CDR2 SYGVKD. Trimming removed 3 bases at V and 0 bases at J, with 20 bases between.

This sequence joins TRBV9 and TRBJ1-2; 9 nucleotides align to TRBD1. The CDR3 extends over 13 amino acids. J gave up 8 bases and V 0 bases, and 2 bases lay outside the gene matches. The germline V gene encodes CDR1 SGDLS and CDR2 YYNGEE. The DNA of the CDR3 is TGTGCCAGCAGCGTAGGGACAGGGGAAGGCTACACCTTC. This gives the protein CASSVGTGEGYTF. The full variable domain, rest sourced from reference TRBV9 and TRBJ1-2, is DSGVTQTPKHLITATGQRVTLRCSPRSGDLSVYWYQQSLDQGLQFLIQYYNGEERAKGNILERFSAQQFPDLHSELNLSSLELGDSALYFCASSVGTGEGYTFGSGTRLTVV.

This chain joins TRBV9 and TRBJ1-2; a weak D match, TRBD1 (6 bases). Germline V gene sequence: CDR1 SGDLS, CDR2 YYNGEE. CDR3 length equals 13 residues. V was cut by 3 bases and J by 7 bases, with 13 bases left in between. CDR3 DNA: TGTGCCAGCAGCGGGGGAGGGGGGCTTGGCTACACCTTC. It encodes CASSGGGGLGYTF.

This sequence joins TRBV19 and TRBJ2-1; D is uncertain. The V gene's germline CDR1 is LNHDA and CDR2 SQIVND (reference sequence). Deletions cut 4 bases from V and 0 bases from J, with 16 bases between. The CDR3 is 17 residues long. This CDR3 is CASSTLAAQSSYNEQFF. DNA for the CDR3: TGTGCCAGTAGTACCCTGGCAGCGCAGAGCTCCTACAATGAGCAGTTCTTC.

The V gene is TRBV29-1, the J gene TRBJ2-1, with TRBD2 identical over 11 bases. V trimming: 4 bases; J trimming: 10 bases; junction bases outside the gene matches: 6. The CDR3 is 13 amino acids. CDR1 is SQVTM and CDR2 is ANQGSEA in the germline V gene. DNA of the CDR3: TGCAGCGTTGGCGGGACTAGCGGCCAGGAGCAGTTCTTC. It specifies CSVGGTSGQEQFF.

This clone was seen only a few times. The genes are TRBV7-9 and TRBJ1-1; possibly TRBD1 for D (5 bases). The CDR3 is made up of 13 amino acids. Trimming took 4 bases from V and 4 from J, leaving 10 bases between them. CDR1 and CDR2 (germline): SEHNR, FQNEAQ (reference sequence). The CDR3 DNA sequence: TGTGCCAGCAGCTACCGGGGGGGCACTGAAGCTTTCTTT. It yields the protein CASSYRGGTEAFF.

The V gene is TRBV6-5, the J gene TRBJ1-3; 10 nucleotides match TRBD1. The CDR3 loop spans 16 amino acids. Trimming removed 2 bases from V and 4 bases from J; junction bases left unmatched: 5. Looked up from germline, CDR1 is MNHEY and CDR2 is SVGAGI. The CDR3, as DNA: TGTGCCAGCAGTTACGGGACAGGGGCTCCCGGAAACACCATATATTTT. It codes for CASSYGTGAPGNTIYF.

CDR3 in amino acids: CASSNQPGLGNDNEQFF. CDR3 DNA sequence: TGTGCCAGCAGCAACCAACCGGGACTAGGAAATGACAATGAGCAGTTCTTC. V and J are TRBV7-9 and TRBJ2-1, with 8 bases fitting TRBD2. V dropped 5 bases and J dropped 5; count of bases not matched to a gene: 14. In germline, CDR1 is SEHNR, CDR2 FQNEAQ (reference sequence). The CDR3 covers 17 residues.

The chain is built from TRBV13 and TRBJ2-7, with D tentatively TRBD2 (5 bases). Trimming took off 5 bases at V and 0 bases at J, with 11 bases between the two ends. There are 14 residues in the CDR3. CDR1 and CDR2 from the germline V gene are PRHDT and FYEKMQ (reference sequence). The CDR3 DNA sequence: TGTGCCAGCAGCCCGGGAAGAAGCTCCTACGAGCAGTACGTC. Its protein is CASSPGRSSYEQYV.

CDR3 residues: CASSLWFGGVDRGLAKAFF. The CDR3 DNA reads as TGTGCCAGCAGCTTGTGGTTTGGGGGCGTTGACCGCGGCCTCGCGAAAGCTTTCTTT. V usage is TRBV5-6 and J usage is TRBJ1-1; possible D gene TRBD1, 6 bases. This CDR3 spans 19 amino acids. Trimming cost V 1 base and J 9 bases, with 31 bases left between them. The germline gives CDR1 SGHDT, CDR2 YYEEEE.

The gene calls are TRBV27 and TRBJ2-1; 12 bases line up with TRBD2. V was pared by 1 base and J by 6 bases, with 10 bases of the junction left unmatched. Germline V CDR1 and CDR2: MNHEY, SMNVEV (reference sequence). The CDR3 length is 18 residues. CDR3 bases: TGTGCCAGCAGTTTATACGCCCCTAGCGGGAGGGCCTTCAATGAGCAGTTCTTC. Translation: CASSLYAPSGRAFNEQFF.

CDR3 sequence (DNA): TGTGCCAGCAGCTTGGACAGACCTAATTCACCCCTCCACTTT. Its translation is CASSLDRPNSPLHF. The V gene is TRBV5-6, the J gene TRBJ1-6; no clear D gene. V lost 0 bases, J lost 6 bases, and 7 bases lay in between. Looked up from germline, CDR1 is SGHDT and CDR2 is YYEEEE. The CDR3 has 14 residues.